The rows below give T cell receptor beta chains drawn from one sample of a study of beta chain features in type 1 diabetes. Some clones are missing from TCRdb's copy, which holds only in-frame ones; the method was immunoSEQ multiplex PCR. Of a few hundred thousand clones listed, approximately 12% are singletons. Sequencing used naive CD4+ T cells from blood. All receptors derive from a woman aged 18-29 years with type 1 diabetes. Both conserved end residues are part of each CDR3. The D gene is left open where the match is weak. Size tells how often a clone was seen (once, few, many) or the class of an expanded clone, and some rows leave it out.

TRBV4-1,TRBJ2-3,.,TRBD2,TGCGCCAGCAGCCAAGCCTCCCCCGGGACTAGCGGGAAACGCGGTACGCAGTATTTT,CASSQASPGTSGKRGTQYF
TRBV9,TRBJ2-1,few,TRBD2,TGTGCCAGCAGCGTAGAACTAGCGGCTTGGGATGAGCAGTTCTTC,CASSVELAAWDEQFF
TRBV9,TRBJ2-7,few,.,TGTGCCAGCAGCCCGGGGACACCGCTCCGATCCTACGAGCAGTACTTC,CASSPGTPLRSYEQYF
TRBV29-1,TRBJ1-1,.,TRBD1,TGCAGCGTTGGTCTCAGGGGGCGAGTGGGAACTACTGAAGCTTTCTTT,CSVGLRGRVGTTEAFF
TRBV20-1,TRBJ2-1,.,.,TGCAGTGCTAGGGCCAATGAGCAGTTCTTC,CSARANEQFF
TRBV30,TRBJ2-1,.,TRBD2,TGTGCCTGGAGTGCCCCAGCTACTAGCGGGAGGGCCCCCTACAATGAGCAGTTCTTC,CAWSAPATSGRAPYNEQFF
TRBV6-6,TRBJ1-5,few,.,TGTGCCAGCAGTTATCACGACAGATATAATCAGCCCCAGCATTTT,CASSYHDRYNQPQHF
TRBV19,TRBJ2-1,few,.,TGTGCCAGTAGTAGGAGAGCTGAGCAGTTCTTC,CASSRRAEQFF
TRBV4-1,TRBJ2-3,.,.,TGCGCCAGCAGCCAATCCGTCCTTCGGAGGGCCTCTGGAGATACGCAGTATTTT,CASSQSVLRRASGDTQYF
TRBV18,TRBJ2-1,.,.,TGTGCCAGCTCACCACCATCCGGGGGTGGTGAGCAGTTCTTC,CASSPPSGGGEQFF
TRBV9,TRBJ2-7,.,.,TGTGCCAGCAGCCCCCGTAGCGGACCCTACGAGCAGTACTTC,CASSPRSGPYEQYF
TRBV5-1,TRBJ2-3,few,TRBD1,TGCGCCACCTCCGGACAGGTCGACGCAGATACGCAGTATTTT,CATSGQVDADTQYF
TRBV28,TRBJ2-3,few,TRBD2,TGTGCCAGCAGTTTGGCTAGCGGGCCCACAGATACGCAGTATTTT,CASSLASGPTDTQYF
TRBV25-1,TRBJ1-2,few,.,TGTGCCAGCAGACAGGGTTGGGGCTACACCTTC,CASRQGWGYTF
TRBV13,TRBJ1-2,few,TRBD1,TGTGCCAGCAGCTCGAGACAGGGGAACTATGGCTACACCTTC,CASSSRQGNYGYTF
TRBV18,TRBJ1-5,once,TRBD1,TGTGCCAGCTCCGAGACAGGGACCAATCAGCCCCAGCATTTT,CASSETGTNQPQHF
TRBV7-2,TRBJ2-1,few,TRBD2,TGTGCCAGCAGCTTAGGCGGGAGCTACAATGAGCAGTTCTTC,CASSLGGSYNEQFF
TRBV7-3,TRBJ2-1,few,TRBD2,TGTGCCAGCAGCGGGAGACTAGCGGCCTCCTACAATGAGCAGTTCTTC,CASSGRLAASYNEQFF
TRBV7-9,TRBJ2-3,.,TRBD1,TGTGCCAGCAGCGCCAGACAGGGGCGTTTCATAGATACGCAGTATTTT,CASSARQGRFIDTQYF
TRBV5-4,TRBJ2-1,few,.,TGTGCCAGCAGCTCCTCGATGAACTTGAACAATGAGCAGTTCTTC,CASSSSMNLNNEQFF
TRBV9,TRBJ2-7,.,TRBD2,TGTGCCAGCAGCGCTAGCGGGGGATCCTACGAGCAGTACTTC,CASSASGGSYEQYF
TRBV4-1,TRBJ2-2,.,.,TGCGCCAGCAGCCAAGATTTGGAGGGGGAGCTGTTTTTT,CASSQDLEGELFF
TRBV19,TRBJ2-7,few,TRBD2,TGTGCCAGTAAAGGACTAGCGGGATTGGGAGAGCAGTACTTC,CASKGLAGLGEQYF
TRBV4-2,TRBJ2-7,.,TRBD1,TGTGCCAGCAGCCAAGATAACAGGGGAAGTCTCTACGAGCAGTACTTC,CASSQDNRGSLYEQYF
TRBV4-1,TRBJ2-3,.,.,TGCGCCAGCAGCCAAACCCTAGCCACAGATACGCAGTATTTT,CASSQTLATDTQYF
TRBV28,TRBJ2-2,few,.,TGTGCCAGCAGGACTGGCGGGCAGATAAACACCGGGGAGCTGTTTTTT,CASRTGGQINTGELFF
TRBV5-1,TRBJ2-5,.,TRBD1,TGCGCCAGCAGCCCGGGGACAGGTCGTCAAGGGACCCAGTACTTC,CASSPGTGRQGTQYF
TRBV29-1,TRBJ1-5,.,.,TGCAGCGTTGGCAGGGGAGTAAACCAGCCCCAGCATTTT,CSVGRGVNQPQHF
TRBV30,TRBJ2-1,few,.,TGTGCCTGGAGTCCAGACAGGAACAATGAGCAGTTCTTC,CAWSPDRNNEQFF
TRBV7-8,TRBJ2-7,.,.,TGTGCCAGCAGCTTCCAGTACGAGCAGTACTTC,CASSFQYEQYF
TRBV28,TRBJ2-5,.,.,TGTGCCAGCAGTTCGACTCGGGGGATGCGAGAGACCCAGTACTTC,CASSSTRGMRETQYF
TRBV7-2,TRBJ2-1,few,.,TGTGCCAGCAGCTCCTTTTACAATGAGCAGTTCTTC,CASSSFYNEQFF
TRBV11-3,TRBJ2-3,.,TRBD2,TGTGCCAGCAGCTCGCGGGAGACGGCAGATACGCAGTATTTT,CASSSRETADTQYF
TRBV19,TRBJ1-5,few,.,TGTGCCAGTAGCTCAGTTCTGGGCAATCAGCCCCAGCATTTT,CASSSVLGNQPQHF
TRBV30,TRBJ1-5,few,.,TGTGCCTGGAGTACGGGGATCCGGCAGCCCCAGCATTTT,CAWSTGIRQPQHF
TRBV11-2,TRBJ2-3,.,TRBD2,TGTGCCAGCAGCTTTACGGGACTAGGCCCAGATACGCAGTATTTT,CASSFTGLGPDTQYF
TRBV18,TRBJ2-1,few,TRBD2,TGTGCCAGCTCACCCAAGCGGGAACCCCGCTACAATGAGCAGTTCTTC,CASSPKREPRYNEQFF
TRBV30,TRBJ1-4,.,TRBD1,TGTGCCTGGAGTGTAAACAGGGGGCGTGAAAAACTGTTTTTT,CAWSVNRGREKLFF
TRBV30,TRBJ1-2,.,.,TGTGCCTGGAGTAGAGACCCGGGAGACTATGGCTACACCTTC,CAWSRDPGDYGYTF
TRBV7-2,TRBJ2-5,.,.,TGTGCCAGCAGCTTAGGGGGGGAAACAGCGAAGGAGACCCAGTACTTC,CASSLGGETAKETQYF
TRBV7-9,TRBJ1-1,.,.,TGTGCCAGCAGCTCCGTAAACCAGGGCACTGAAGCTTTCTTT,CASSSVNQGTEAFF
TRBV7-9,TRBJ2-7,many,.,TGTGCCAGCAGCTGGAGCGGCGGCAGCTCCTACGAGCAGTACTTC,CASSWSGGSSYEQYF
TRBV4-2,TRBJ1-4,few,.,TGTGCCAGCAGTGGTACTTCAACTAATGAAAAACTGTTTTTT,CASSGTSTNEKLFF
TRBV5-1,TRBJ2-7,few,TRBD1,TGCGCCAGCAGCCAGACAGGGTACGACGAGCAGTACTTC,CASSQTGYDEQYF
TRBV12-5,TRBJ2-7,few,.,TGTGCTAGTGGTTTGGCCGGGGCCTACGAGCAGTACTTC,CASGLAGAYEQYF
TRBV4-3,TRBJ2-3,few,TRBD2,TGCGCCAGCAGCCTCTCATCTCCGTGGGGACTAGCGGCCACAGATACGCAGTATTTT,CASSLSSPWGLAATDTQYF
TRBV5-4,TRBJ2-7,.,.,TGTGCCAGCAGCTTGGAAGGACTTATCTACGAGCAGTACTTC,CASSLEGLIYEQYF
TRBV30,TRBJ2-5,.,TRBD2,TGTGCCTGGAGTGTACCTAGGATCGGCGGGAGGGTAAAGACCCAGTACTTC,CAWSVPRIGGRVKTQYF
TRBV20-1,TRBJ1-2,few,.,TGCAGTGCTAGCGGGGAATATGGCTACACCTTC,CSASGEYGYTF
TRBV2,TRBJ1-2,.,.,TGTGCCAGTACTCCAGGGGACGACGTCTATGGCTACACCTTC,CASTPGDDVYGYTF
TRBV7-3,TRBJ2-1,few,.,TGTGCCAGCAGCTTATCTCCGGGATCGTACAATGAGCAGTTCTTC,CASSLSPGSYNEQFF
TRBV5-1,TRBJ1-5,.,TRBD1,TGCGCCAGCCTGAGACAGGGTAGCAATCAGCCCCAGCATTTT,CASLRQGSNQPQHF
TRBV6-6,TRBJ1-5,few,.,TGTGCCAGCAGTGGACTGGTGGGTGGGAATCAGCCCCAGCATTTT,CASSGLVGGNQPQHF
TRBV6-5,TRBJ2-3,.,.,TGTGCCAGCAGTTACTCAGCCGGGAGAGGTACAGATACGCAGTATTTT,CASSYSAGRGTDTQYF
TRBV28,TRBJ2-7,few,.,TGTGCCAGCAGTTTCTTTCCCTACGAGCAGTACTTC,CASSFFPYEQYF
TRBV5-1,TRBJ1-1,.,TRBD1,TGCGCCAGTCAGGGACAGATGAACACTGAAGCTTTCTTT,CASQGQMNTEAFF
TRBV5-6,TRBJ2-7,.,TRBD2,TGTGCCAGCAGCTTGGGGTCTAGCGGGATGAACGAGCAGTACTTC,CASSLGSSGMNEQYF
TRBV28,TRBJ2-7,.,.,TGTGCCAGCAGTTTACGGAGCCCTTTGCCCTACGAGCAGTACTTC,CASSLRSPLPYEQYF